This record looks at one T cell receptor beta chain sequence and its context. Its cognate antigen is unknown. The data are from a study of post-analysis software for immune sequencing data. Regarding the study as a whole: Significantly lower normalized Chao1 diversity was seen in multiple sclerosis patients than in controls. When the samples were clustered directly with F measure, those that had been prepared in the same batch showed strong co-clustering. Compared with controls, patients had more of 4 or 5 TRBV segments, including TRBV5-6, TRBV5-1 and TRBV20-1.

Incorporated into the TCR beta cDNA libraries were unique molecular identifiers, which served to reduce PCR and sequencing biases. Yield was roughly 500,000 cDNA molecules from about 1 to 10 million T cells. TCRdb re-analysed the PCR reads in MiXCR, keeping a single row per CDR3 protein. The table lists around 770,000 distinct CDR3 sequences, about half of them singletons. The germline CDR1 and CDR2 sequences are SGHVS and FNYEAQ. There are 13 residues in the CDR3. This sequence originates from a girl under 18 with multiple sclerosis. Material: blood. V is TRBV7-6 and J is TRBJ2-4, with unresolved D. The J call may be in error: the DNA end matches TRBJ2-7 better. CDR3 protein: CASSLTDYYEQYF. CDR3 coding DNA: TGTGCCAGCAGCTTAACGGATTACTACGAGCAGTACTTC.